The T cell receptor beta chain under discussion was sequenced for a study of blood T cell repertoires in COVID-19. For the study at large: Sources were T cells, B-cell-depleted T cells, or PBMCs; the material itself was cDNA or gDNA.

V was cut by 1 base and J by 8 bases, with 11 bases left in between. CDR1 is SGHDN, CDR2 FVKESK, per germline. This CDR3 has 13 residues. Per the study methods: Estimated nucleated cell counts came from reference gene primer amplification. The assay was immunoSEQ multiplex PCR, and TCRdb's table has in-frame clones only and misses some. D and trimming come from the DNA, and the V and J calls and clone size come from that table. The profile shows tens of thousands of clones, almost 85% of them singletons. V usage is TRBV14 and J usage is TRBJ1-1; D not resolved. The receptor's source is a man aged 50 to 60 with active or convalescent COVID-19. Sequenced input: peripheral blood. CDR3 DNA sequence: TGTGCCAGCAGCCAAGGTGGACTGCTAGAAGCTTTCTTT. Encoded protein: CASSQGGLLEAFF.